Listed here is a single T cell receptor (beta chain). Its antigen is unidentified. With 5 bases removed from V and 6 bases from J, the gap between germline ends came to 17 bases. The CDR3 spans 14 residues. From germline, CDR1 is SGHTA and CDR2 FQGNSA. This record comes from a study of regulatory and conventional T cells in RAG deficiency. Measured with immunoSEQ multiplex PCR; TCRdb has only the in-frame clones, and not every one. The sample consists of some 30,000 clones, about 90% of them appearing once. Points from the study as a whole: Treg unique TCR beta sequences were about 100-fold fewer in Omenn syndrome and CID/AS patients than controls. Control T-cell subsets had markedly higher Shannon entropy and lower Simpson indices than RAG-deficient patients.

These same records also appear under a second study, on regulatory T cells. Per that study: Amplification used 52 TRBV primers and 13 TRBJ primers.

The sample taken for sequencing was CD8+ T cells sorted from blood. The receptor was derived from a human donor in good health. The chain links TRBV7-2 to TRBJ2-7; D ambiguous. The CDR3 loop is CASSRTSAASEQYF. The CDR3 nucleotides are TGTGCCAGCAGCCGAACGAGCGCTGCGTCCGAGCAGTACTTC.